Below, 26 T cell receptor beta chains from the same sample are listed, as sequenced in a study of blood T cell repertoires in COVID-19. Clones were sequenced by immunoSEQ multiplex PCR, and TCRdb holds only the in-frame ones, with some missing. The top ten hold over 0.45% of the sample, which has 92,000 or so clones, approximately 88% seen once. The sequencing sample was made of peripheral blood. The receptors were sampled from a man aged 55 to 70 with acute or convalescent COVID-19.

CDR3 loop: CATVDRARTNYGYTF. The CDR3 DNA sequence: TGTGCCACCGTAGACAGAGCCCGTACTAACTATGGCTACACCTTC. The rearrangement links TRBV6-5 to TRBJ1-2; perhaps TRBD1 as D (5 bases). The CDR3 spans 15 residues. Germline V gives CDR1 MNHEY, CDR2 SVGAGI. Trimming removed 10 bases at V and 0 bases at J, with 18 bases between.

The genes are TRBV12-3 or TRBV12-4 and TRBJ2-2, with D unclear. The CDR3 covers 12 residues. V was pared by 0 bases and J by 7 bases, with 3 bases between. The CDR3 bases are TGTGCCAGCAGTTTAGCTATCGGGGAGCTGTTTTTT. Encoded protein: CASSLAIGELFF.

This sequence joins TRBV19 and TRBJ2-7; 10 bases map to TRBD1. Germline lookup yields CDR1 LNHDA and CDR2 SQIVND (reference sequence). The CDR3 contains 15 residues. Trimming at V came to 1 base and at J to 5 bases, leaving 5 bases not matched to a gene. This CDR3 reads CASSIVGTGVDEQYF. The DNA for the CDR3 is TGTGCCAGTAGTATAGTAGGGACAGGGGTCGACGAGCAGTACTTC.

The rearrangement joins TRBV6-6 to TRBJ1-1; D is undetermined. The V end lost 0 bases, the J end lost 1 base, and 6 bases lay between the germline ends. This CDR3 spans 14 amino acids. The germline CDR1 and CDR2 sequences are MNHNY and SVGAGI (reference sequence). CDR3 loop: CASSYSLQNTEAFF. CDR3 DNA: TGTGCCAGCAGTTACTCACTTCAGAACACTGAAGCTTTCTTT.

This sequence joins TRBV11-1 and TRBJ2-3; TRBD1 agrees at 10 bases. The CDR3 is made up of 15 amino acids. Germline V gene data show CDR1 as SGHAT and CDR2 as FQDESV (reference sequence). Losses at the gene ends were 5 bases for V and 3 bases for J; bases not matched to a gene: 5. This CDR3 reads CASSVDRGLTDTQYF. The CDR3 coding sequence is TGTGCCAGCAGCGTTGACAGGGGGCTAACAGATACGCAGTATTTT. Full variable domain (missing parts from reference TRBV11-1 and TRBJ2-3): EAEVAQSPRYKITEKSQAVAFWCDPISGHATLYWYRQILGQGPELLVQFQDESVVDDSQLPKDRFSAERLKGVDSTLKIQPAELGDSAMYLCASSVDRGLTDTQYFGPGTRLTVL.

This clone came up a few times. CDR3 nucleotides: TGCGCCAGCAGCCAGCTACAGGGTCTTGACACTGAAGCTTTCTTT. Translated, it gives CASSQLQGLDTEAFF. This sequence joins TRBV4-1 and TRBJ1-1; weak D call: TRBD1 (6 bases). Deletions cut 3 bases from V and 3 bases from J, with 14 bases between. CDR1 and CDR2 (germline): MGHRA, YSYEKL. The CDR3 covers 15 residues.

The J gene is TRBJ1-2, the V gene TRBV19, with 9 bases that match TRBD1. The CDR3 sequence is 13 residues long. CDR1 is LNHDA and CDR2 is SQIVND in the germline V gene (reference sequence). J gave up 6 bases and V 5 bases, and 4 bases lay outside the gene matches. CDR3 nucleotide sequence: TGTGCCAGTAGTCCGGGACAGGGAGATGGCTACACCTTC. Amino acids: CASSPGQGDGYTF.

J is TRBJ2-1 and V is TRBV2, with unresolved D. The V end lost 7 bases, the J end lost 9 bases, and 10 bases lay between the germline ends. This CDR3 is 11 amino acids long. Germline V gene lookup returns CDR1 SNHLY and CDR2 FYNNEI. This CDR3 reads CASMRYGEQFF. Written as DNA, the CDR3 is TGTGCCAGCATGAGGTACGGTGAGCAGTTCTTC.

The CDR3 spells CASSQVALASYNEQFF. CDR3 nucleotides: TGTGCCAGCAGCCAAGTTGCACTAGCGTCCTACAATGAGCAGTTCTTC. The gene calls are TRBV14 and TRBJ2-1; TRBD2 matches 7 bases. The CDR3 is 16 amino acids. V trimming: 1 base; J trimming: 1 base; junction bases outside the gene matches: 4. From germline, CDR1 is SGHDN and CDR2 FVKESK.

The chain has TRBV6-5 and TRBJ2-7; D perhaps matches TRBD1 (5 bases). The CDR3 sequence is 16 residues long. V lost 0 bases and J 0 bases, leaving 12 bases between the germline ends. Germline loops: CDR1 MNHEY, CDR2 SVGAGI. The CDR3 protein is CASSYSSTVTSYEQYF. In DNA form, the CDR3 reads TGTGCCAGCAGTTACTCATCGACAGTAACCTCCTACGAGCAGTACTTC.

The chain uses TRBV27 and TRBJ1-6; TRBD1 aligns across 7 bases. The CDR3 extends over 14 amino acids. V shed 4 bases, J shed 7 bases, and the junction held 4 bases outside the gene matches. CDR1 MNHEY and CDR2 SMNVEV come from the germline V gene (reference sequence). The DNA of the CDR3 is TGTGCCAGCAGTTACAGGGGAGGCAATTCACCCCTCCACTTT. Translated: CASSYRGGNSPLHF.

A remark on this clone: In the same sample, other DNA sequences code for this CDR3. The rearrangement links TRBV24-1 to TRBJ2-5; 10 bases are a match to TRBD1. CDR1 is KGHDR, CDR2 SFDVKD, per germline. With 1 base clipped from V and 5 bases from J, the junction kept 3 bases outside the gene matches. This CDR3 has 15 residues. The CDR3 DNA follows: TGTGCCACCAGTGATTTAGGGACAGGGGTGGAGACCCAGTACTTC. It translates to CATSDLGTGVETQYF.

The chain joins TRBV29-1 to TRBJ2-5; tentatively, D is TRBD1 (5 bases). CDR1 and CDR2 from the germline V gene are SQVTM and ANQGSEA. Between the trimmed V and J ends, which lost 6 bases and 2 bases, there was a span of 16 bases. The CDR3 is made up of 14 amino acids. The CDR3: CSVQDTGRQETQYF. CDR3 nucleotides: TGCAGCGTCCAAGACACAGGAAGACAAGAGACCCAGTACTTC.

This clone was observed a single time. The rearrangement joins TRBV6-5 to TRBJ1-2; tentative D call: TRBD1 (5 bases). V lost 5 bases and J 0 bases, leaving 10 bases between the germline ends. The CDR3 contains 14 residues. Germline V CDR1 and CDR2: MNHEY, SVGAGI. CDR3 DNA sequence: TGTGCCAGCAGTCCCAGGGAAGCTAACTATGGCTACACCTTC. It specifies CASSPREANYGYTF.

The rearrangement joins TRBV11-2 to TRBJ1-3; 7 nucleotides match TRBD1. V dropped 7 bases and J dropped 7; count of bases not matched to a gene: 7. The CDR3 sequence is 13 residues long. Per germline, CDR1 SGHAT and CDR2 FQNNGV. CDR3 residues: CASKPGGRNTIYF. The DNA for the CDR3 is TGTGCCAGCAAACCAGGGGGGCGGAACACCATATATTTT.

The genes are TRBV7-9 and TRBJ2-3; 14 positions match TRBD2. Germline CDR1 SEHNR, CDR2 FQNEAQ (reference sequence). The ends lost 6 bases at V and 5 bases at J; junction bases unmatched: 7. The CDR3 is 16 residues long. The CDR3 is CASSSGLAGVVDTQYF. CDR3 DNA: TGTGCCAGCAGTTCGGGACTAGCGGGAGTGGTAGATACGCAGTATTTT.

The chain recombines TRBV24-1 with TRBJ1-1, with D perhaps TRBD1 (5 bases). Germline CDR1 KGHDR, CDR2 SFDVKD. This CDR3 has 13 amino acids. Trimming shortened V by 4 bases and J by 7 bases, and 12 bases separated the two germline ends. The CDR3, as DNA: TGTGCCACCAGTGAAGGCGGGACTGATGAAGCTTTCTTT. Protein sequence: CATSEGGTDEAFF.

This sequence joins TRBV6-5 and TRBJ1-1, with 7 bases aligning to TRBD1. Germline V gives CDR1 MNHEY, CDR2 SVGAGI. The CDR3 loop spans 14 amino acids. V shed 5 bases and J 4 bases; nucleotides not matched to a gene: 7. The CDR3 nucleotides read TGTGCCAGCAGTCGGGGGGGGACAGCCACTGAAGCTTTCTTT. This sequence encodes CASSRGGTATEAFF.

In its sample, this clone was seen once. The rearrangement uses TRBV5-1 and TRBJ1-4; TRBD1 matches at 8 bases. The V gene's germline CDR1 is SGHRS and CDR2 YFSETQ. This CDR3 has 14 residues. J lost 4 bases, V lost 2 bases, and 1 base had no gene match. The CDR3 nucleotides are TGCGCCAGCAGCTTCGGACAGGGTAATGAAAAACTGTTTTTT. It specifies CASSFGQGNEKLFF.

V and J are TRBV7-9 and TRBJ1-4, with D possibly TRBD1 on 5 matching bases. V shed 8 bases and J shed 4 bases, with 8 bases lying between them. CDR3 size: 12 residues. In germline, CDR1 is SEHNR, CDR2 FQNEAQ (reference sequence). The CDR3 region is CASRGGNEKLFF. In nucleotides, the CDR3 is TGTGCCAGCCGGGGGGGTAATGAAAAACTGTTTTTT.

The chain couples TRBV13 to TRBJ2-7; the D gene is possibly TRBD1 (5 bases). Germline V gene lookup returns CDR1 PRHDT and CDR2 FYEKMQ (reference sequence). Trimming stripped 5 bases from V and 3 bases from J, with 14 bases between. The CDR3 contains 14 residues. The CDR3 sequence is CASSDSWTHYEQYF. The CDR3 bases are TGTGCCAGCAGCGATAGTTGGACACACTACGAGCAGTACTTC. Together with reference TRBV13 and TRBJ2-7, the CDR3 gives the full variable domain: AAGVIQSPRHLIKEKRETATLKCYPIPRHDTVYWYQQGPGQDPQFLISFYEKMQSDKGSIPDRFSAQQFSDYHSELNMSSLELGDSALYFCASSDSWTHYEQYFGPGTRLTVT.

The chain is built from TRBV7-2 and TRBJ2-5; 11 bases align to TRBD2. J was trimmed by 2 bases and V by 5 bases; bases with no gene match: 10. Germline V gene lookup returns CDR1 SGHTA and CDR2 FQGNSA. CDR3 length: 17 residues. The CDR3: CASSGEGASGGQETQYF. In DNA, the CDR3 is TGTGCCAGCAGCGGGGAAGGGGCTAGCGGGGGGCAAGAGACCCAGTACTTC.

The CDR3 bases are TGTGCCAGCAGCTCCACGGGTATGGCCGCCGTTGAGCAGTTCTTC. It codes for CASSSTGMAAVEQFF. This chain joins TRBV7-9 and TRBJ2-1; D is unclear. The CDR3 has 15 residues. The ends were cut back, 4 bases at V and 9 bases at J, with 19 bases in the middle. Germline V gene sequence: CDR1 SEHNR, CDR2 FQNEAQ (reference sequence).

The rearrangement uses TRBV27 and TRBJ1-5; possibly TRBD1 for D (6 bases). CDR3 length equals 19 residues. Germline-derived CDR1 and CDR2 are MNHEY and SMNVEV (reference sequence). The V gene lost 5 bases and the J gene lost 1 base, with 24 bases spanning the gap. The DNA of the CDR3 is TGTGCCAGCAGTCGACTGGCAGGGGACCCTCGCTTGAGCAATCAGCCCCAGCATTTT. Its protein product is CASSRLAGDPRLSNQPQHF.

The chain couples TRBV7-9 to TRBJ1-2; D is unresolved. The CDR3 is made up of 16 amino acids. The V and J ends lost 3 bases and 0 bases respectively, with 14 bases between them. Germline CDR1 reads SEHNR; CDR2 reads FQNEAQ (reference sequence). CDR3 DNA: TGTGCCAGCAGCTTCGGTTGGGCAAGAACTAACTATGGCTACACCTTC. Protein: CASSFGWARTNYGYTF.

The rearrangement joins TRBV4-1 to TRBJ1-4; D might be TRBD1 (5 bases). V shed 3 bases and J shed 7 bases, with 21 bases lying between them. Per germline, CDR1 MGHRA and CDR2 YSYEKL. This CDR3 is built from 17 residues. The CDR3 DNA is TGCGCCAGCAGCCAGTACAGTCAGGGAGGAGGAGGTGAAAAACTGTTTTTT. Amino acids: CASSQYSQGGGGEKLFF.